This T cell receptor (beta chain) is drawn from a study of siplizumab effects on memory and regulatory T cells. Assay used: immunoSEQ multiplex PCR; TCRdb lists only in-frame clones, some missing. The sample shows fewer than 120,000 clones, about nine tenths of them seen only once. Germline CDR1 reads MGHRA; CDR2 reads YSYEKL. V dropped 3 bases and J dropped 1 base, with 15 bases sitting between them. The CDR3 runs to 17 residues. Sequencing was carried out using CD4+ T cells sorted from blood. J is TRBJ2-2 and V is TRBV4-1; TRBD2 is a possible D gene (5 bases). The receptor was derived from a human donor in good health. The CDR3 spells CASSHISSGRNTGELFF. Written as DNA, the CDR3 is TGCGCCAGCAGCCACATATCTTCGGGGAGGAACACCGGGGAGCTGTTTTTT.